Sequencing of this TCR beta chain was carried out in a study of cytomegalovirus exposure and HLA in healthy donors (dated by TCRdb to the late 2010s). About the full investigation: The 666 repertoires of the first cohort and the 95 to 150 validation repertoires were produced on the same platform, according to a later analysis. The aim of the study was to test whether cataloging public T cell receptors could identify signatures of past pathogen exposure. Along with the roughly 610-subject first cohort, a separate validation cohort of over a hundred different subjects was used. To predict cytomegalovirus infection status, the study brought together high-throughput TCR immunosequencing, statistical association of individual TCRs with disease status, and machine learning. General study outcomes and caveats: The validation cohort had no HLA typing available for a later analysis, so co-occurrence within that cohort was assessed over all 120 or so repertoires. According to the authors, the approach could potentially be generalized to other disease states and immunological phenotypes. While some public TCRs were present in many individuals, most TCR sequences turned up only very rarely across donors. A few of the identified cytomegalovirus-associated TCR beta chains were confirmed in vitro to be specific for cytomegalovirus antigens. Cytomegalovirus status was reported to be diagnosed by the classifier with high specificity and sensitivity in both the original and validation cohorts. In a later analysis, TCRs clustered in the first cohort were found to also tend to co-occur in the roughly 120 validation repertoires, with about 93% of cluster scores above 0. The study listed 150 to 200 TCR beta chains as associated with cytomegalovirus.

Reading from cysteine to phenylalanine, the CDR3 counts 14 amino acids. Only CDR3 DNA is held: 42 bases, read in frame from base 1. The germline V gene encodes CDR1 SGHKS and CDR2 YYEKEE (reference sequence). V loses 1 base of germline sequence and J loses 1 base, and the interval between the two ends is 8 bases. The donors were included in the validation cohort of some 120 subjects, a group kept apart from the roughly 610-subject first cohort. As to this clone: Its antigen remains undetermined. No much larger clone exists at a distance of one base, and base qualities are not known.

Library generation was performed with the immunoSEQ multiplex PCR assay. As for the authors' bioinformatics: A statistical classification framework was developed to diagnose cytomegalovirus status using the catalog of TCR beta chain sequences. TCRdb holds this immuneACCESS table with in-frame rearrangements only. Some clones are missing; in checked studies, unresolved V genes explain under half, and the rest has no known cause. V and J calls and clone size come straight from that table; D and trimming were deduced from the DNA. For this sample the table gives fewer than 200,000 clones, of which 85% were detected only once. Of the sample, 16% is held by the ten largest clones.

The sequence is built from TRBV5-5 and TRBJ1-1; confidence is insufficient to name the D gene. The receptor comes from a man between 18 and 35 years old in good health and CMV-seropositive. The source material was PBMCs. The CDR3 reads as follows: CASSLIEGNTEAFF. The DNA reads as follows: TGTGCCAGCAGCTTGATCGAGGGGAACACTGAAGCTTTCTTT.